Following are 14 T cell receptor beta chains from one sample sequenced in a study of shared clonotypes between healthy human individuals. TCRdb's copy holds only in-frame clones and misses some; the assay was immunoSEQ multiplex PCR. The table records roughly 530,000 clones, 90% to 97% of them present only once. The material sequenced was naive CD4+ T cells sorted from blood. Sample subset: CD45RA+ positively selected. The receptors stem from a woman between 25 and 40 years old in good health.

To note about this clone: This specimen includes other DNA sequences encoding the same CDR3. The rearrangement links TRBV15 to TRBJ1-3, with 10 bases fitting TRBD1. CDR3 length: 16 residues. CDR1 and CDR2 (germline): LNHNV, YYDKDF (reference sequence). The V segment lost 1 base and the J segment 1 base; nucleotides outside the gene matches: 1. Here the CDR3 DNA reads TGTGCCACCAGCAGAGGACAGGGGGCGTCTGGAAACACCATATATTTT. This translates into CATSRGQGASGNTIYF.

This clone was recorded once. The rearrangement links TRBV15 to TRBJ2-5; D is undetermined. Germline values: CDR1 LNHNV, CDR2 YYDKDF (reference sequence). The V and J ends lost 8 bases and 2 bases respectively, with 15 bases between them. There are 14 residues in the CDR3. Here the CDR3 reads CATSPRTDQETQYF. CDR3 nucleotide sequence: TGTGCCACCTCGCCTAGGACGGATCAAGAGACCCAGTACTTC.

The chain couples TRBV2 to TRBJ2-3; the D gene is possibly TRBD2 (6 bases). CDR1 and CDR2 from the germline V gene are SNHLY and FYNNEI. The CDR3 extends over 13 amino acids. V lost 8 bases to trimming and J lost 9 bases, with 18 bases between them. CDR3 DNA: TGTGCCAGCGGTGGAGGGCCCGGGGCCACGCAGTATTTT. Protein: CASGGGPGATQYF.

J is TRBJ2-2 and V is TRBV6-1; TRBD2 matches at 7 bases. Germline trimming cut 4 bases from V and 6 bases from J; bases unmatched to any gene: 2. Germline CDR1 MNHNS, CDR2 SASEGT. This CDR3 is 13 amino acids long. The CDR3 sequence is CASSGLAPGELFF. CDR3 DNA sequence: TGTGCCAGCAGTGGACTAGCCCCCGGGGAGCTGTTTTTT.

The chain recombines TRBV18 with TRBJ2-5, with D perhaps TRBD1 (6 bases). With the DNA end fitting TRBJ2-7 better, the J assignment may be wrong. This CDR3 has 12 amino acids. Germline assignment: CDR1 KGHSH and CDR2 LQKENI. The CDR3 here is CASSKQGYEQYF. CDR3 DNA sequence: TGTGCCAGCTCAAAACAGGGCTACGAGCAGTACTTC.

This clone turned up a few times. This chain links TRBV4-2 with TRBJ2-4; D might be TRBD1 (5 bases). V shed 0 bases and J shed 9 bases, with 12 bases lying between them. The CDR3 loop spans 14 amino acids. CDR1 LGHNA and CDR2 YNFKEQ come from the germline V gene. The CDR3 sequence is CASSQDRASGIQYF. The CDR3 coding sequence is TGTGCCAGCAGCCAAGACAGGGCTTCGGGCATTCAGTACTTC.

V gene TRBV27 combines with J gene TRBJ1-3; TRBD1 is a possible D gene (6 bases). The germline gives CDR1 MNHEY, CDR2 SMNVEV (reference sequence). The CDR3 length is 13 residues. The V and J ends lost 6 bases and 5 bases respectively, with 11 bases between them. CDR3 amino acids: CASRDQGRNTIYF. DNA for the CDR3: TGTGCCAGCAGGGACCAGGGGAGAAACACCATATATTTT.

V and J are TRBV4-2 and TRBJ2-1; 7 bases are a match to TRBD2. With 2 bases clipped from V and 4 bases from J, the junction kept 11 bases outside the gene matches. Germline CDR1 is LGHNA and CDR2 is YNFKEQ. The length of the CDR3 is 17 residues. The CDR3 sequence is CASSQSTGTTPYNEQFF. CDR3 sequence (DNA): TGTGCCAGCAGCCAATCTACCGGGACTACTCCTTACAATGAGCAGTTCTTC.

This chain uses TRBV19 with TRBJ2-1; no definite D call. Germline V gene sequence: CDR1 LNHDA, CDR2 SQIVND (reference sequence). The CDR3 sequence is 17 residues long. V lost 7 bases and J 0 bases, leaving 19 bases between the germline ends. CDR3 sequence: CASTDFPRRGSYNEQFF. The CDR3 DNA sequence: TGTGCCAGTACCGATTTTCCTCGGAGAGGCTCCTACAATGAGCAGTTCTTC. Supplemented by reference TRBV19 and TRBJ2-1, the full variable domain reads DGGITQSPKYLFRKEGQNVTLSCEQNLNHDAMYWYRQDPGQGLRLIYYSQIVNDFQKGDIAEGYSVSREKKESFPLTVTSAQKNPTAFYLCASTDFPRRGSYNEQFFGPGTRLTVL.

The CDR3 DNA sequence: TGTGCCAGCAGGCGAGATTCCTTCGCAGGGTCCAACACCGGGGAGCTGTTTTTT. Its protein product is CASRRDSFAGSNTGELFF. The chain combines TRBV27 with TRBJ2-2, with D maybe TRBD1 (5 bases). CDR1 and CDR2 from the germline V gene are MNHEY and SMNVEV (reference sequence). Trimming left V 6 bases short and J 2 bases short, with 22 bases between. The CDR3 runs 18 residues.

Written as DNA, the CDR3 is TGTGCCAGCAGCCTTCGACTAGTTTCCTACGAGCAGTACTTC. This gives the protein CASSLRLVSYEQYF. The V call is TRBV11-2, the J call TRBJ2-7; possibly TRBD2 for D (6 bases). In germline, CDR1 is SGHAT, CDR2 FQNNGV. The ends were cut back, 5 bases at V and 1 base at J, with 12 bases in the middle. The length of the CDR3 is 14 residues. The entire variable domain, with the rest obtained from reference TRBV11-2 and TRBJ2-7, is as follows: EAGVAQSPRYKIIEKRQSVAFWCNPISGHATLYWYQQILGQGPKLLIQFQNNGVVDDSQLPKDRFSAERLKGVDSTLKIQPAKLEDSAVYLCASSLRLVSYEQYFGPGTRLTVT.

The V call is TRBV27, the J call TRBJ1-1; D not resolved. This CDR3 has 13 amino acids. Germline V gene sequence: CDR1 MNHEY, CDR2 SMNVEV (reference sequence). Trimming cost V 2 bases and J 0 bases, with 4 bases left between them. In DNA, the CDR3 is TGTGCCAGCAGTTTAAACATGAACACTGAAGCTTTCTTT. It codes for CASSLNMNTEAFF.

This chain joins TRBV15 and TRBJ2-2; D is unresolved. CDR3 length equals 17 residues. Germline V gene lookup returns CDR1 LNHNV and CDR2 YYDKDF (reference sequence). The ends were cut back, 0 bases at V and 4 bases at J, with 15 bases in the middle. The CDR3, as DNA: TGTGCCACCAGCAGAGATCTGGGCGGCTCGGGCACCGGGGAGCTGTTTTTT. This translates into CATSRDLGGSGTGELFF. Together with reference TRBV15 and TRBJ2-2, the CDR3 gives the full variable domain: DAMVIQNPRYQVTQFGKPVTLSCSQTLNHNVMYWYQQKSSQAPKLLFHYYDKDFNNEADTPDNFQSRRPNTSFCFLDIRSPGLGDTAMYLCATSRDLGGSGTGELFFGEGSRLTVL.

Of note for this clone: A junction end diverges from the germline sequence, so it may reflect a read error. V is TRBV19 and J is TRBJ2-7; D not resolved. The CDR3 is 10 residues long. Germline-derived CDR1 and CDR2 are LNHDA and SQIVND (reference sequence). DNA of the CDR3: TGTGCCCGGACGTCCTACGGGCAGTACTTC. Its protein product is CARTSYGQYF.